This TCR beta chain was sequenced in a study of T-cell reconstitution after alpha-beta-depleted transplantation in children. The V gene lost 4 bases and the J gene lost 4 bases, with 18 bases spanning the gap. The germline gives CDR1 MDHEN, CDR2 SYDVKM. The CDR3 length is 16 residues. TCRbeta library preparation incorporated unique molecular identifiers. Each CDR3 protein is one row after TCRdb ran MiXCR on the PCR reads. The sample records around 370,000 distinct CDR3 sequences, around 15% being singletons. The chain couples TRBV28 to TRBJ2-3; D not resolved. The sequenced sample was PBMCs, mostly from graft donor cells, obtained 360 days after TCRalphabeta/CD19-depleted stem cell transplant. The sequence was collected from a male patient between 2 and 15 years old who had a stem cell transplant for acute lymphoblastic leukemia, so the T cells may come from the graft donor. The CDR3 reads CASSSTSPLGPDTQYF. In nucleotides, the CDR3 is TGTGCCAGCAGTTCCACCTCCCCTTTAGGGCCAGATACGCAGTATTTT.